This T cell receptor (beta chain) is drawn from a study of blood T cell repertoires in COVID-19. Germline CDR1 and CDR2: GTSNPN and SVGIG (reference sequence). The CDR3 extends over 15 amino acids. V lost 0 bases to trimming and J lost 3 bases; unmatched junction nucleotides: 5. Sequencing was performed with immunoSEQ multiplex PCR; in TCRdb, only in-frame clones are kept and a portion is missing. This table holds under 300,000 clones, 79% found once. The receptor was isolated from a woman in her forties with active or convalescent COVID-19. The V and J genes are TRBV30 and TRBJ2-3; 8 nucleotides line up with TRBD1. Material: peripheral blood. The CDR3 DNA follows: TGTGCCTGGAGTGTATTTGGACAGGGAACAGATACGCAGTATTTT. Residues: CAWSVFGQGTDTQYF. The variable domain in full, completed from reference TRBV30 and TRBJ2-3, reads SQTIHQWPATLVQPVGSPLSLECTVEGTSNPNLYWYRQAAGRGLQLLFYSVGIGQISSEVPQNLSASRPQDRQFILSSKKLLLSDSGFYLCAWSVFGQGTDTQYFGPGTRLTVL.